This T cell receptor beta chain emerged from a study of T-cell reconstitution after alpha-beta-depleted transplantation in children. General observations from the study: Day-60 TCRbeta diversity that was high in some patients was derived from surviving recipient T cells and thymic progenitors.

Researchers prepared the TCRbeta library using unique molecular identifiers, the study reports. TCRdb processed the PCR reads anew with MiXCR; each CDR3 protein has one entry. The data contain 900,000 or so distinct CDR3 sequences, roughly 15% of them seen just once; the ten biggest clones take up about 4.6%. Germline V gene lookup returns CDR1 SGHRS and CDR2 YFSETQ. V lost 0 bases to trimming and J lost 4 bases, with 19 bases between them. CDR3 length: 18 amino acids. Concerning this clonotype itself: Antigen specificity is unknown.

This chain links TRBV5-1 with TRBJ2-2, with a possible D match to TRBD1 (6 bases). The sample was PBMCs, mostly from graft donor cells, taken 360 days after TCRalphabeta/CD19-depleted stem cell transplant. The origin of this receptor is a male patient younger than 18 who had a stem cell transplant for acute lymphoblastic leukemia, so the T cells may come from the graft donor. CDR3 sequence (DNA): TGCGCCAGCAGCTTGGAGTGGGTACAGGGCCGAGCCACCGGGGAGCTGTTTTTT. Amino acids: CASSLEWVQGRATGELFF. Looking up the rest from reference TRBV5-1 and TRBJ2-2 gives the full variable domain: KAGVTQTPRYLIKTRGQQVTLSCSPISGHRSVSWYQQTPGQGLQFLFEYFSETQRNKGNFPGRFSGRQFSNSRSEMNVSTLELGDSALYLCASSLEWVQGRATGELFFGEGSRLTVL.